The 32 T cell receptor beta chains listed next were all sequenced from one sample in a study of a mutant IDH1 vaccine in newly diagnosed glioma. Assay used: immunoSEQ multiplex PCR; TCRdb lists only in-frame clones, some missing. The sample lists about 43,000 clones, about 81% occurring once. These TCRs' antigens remain unknown. Time point reported: week 23, last vaccination. Doses comprised 300 ug of mutant IDH1 20-mer peptide each, plus topical imiquimod. The sample was PBMCs, taken from a glioma patient whose treatment included an IDH1 peptide vaccine. The receptors here all came from a young woman with glioma. Some clones in this sample may be carry-over from other donors' samples.

The chain carries TRBV28 and TRBJ1-2; tentative D call: TRBD1 (5 bases). The CDR3 sequence is 14 residues long. V shed 5 bases and J shed 8 bases, with 18 bases lying between them. Germline V gene data show CDR1 as MDHEN and CDR2 as SYDVKM. The CDR3 protein is CASSPRGGRGGYTF. CDR3 in DNA: TGTGCCAGCAGTCCCCGGGGCGGGCGCGGGGGCTACACCTTC.

The chain uses TRBV5-6 and TRBJ1-6, with 7 bases matching TRBD1. The CDR3 sequence is 16 residues long. V shed 0 bases and J 9 bases; nucleotides not matched to a gene: 9. Germline V lookup: CDR1 SGHDT, CDR2 YYEEEE. The DNA for the CDR3 is TGTGCCAGCAGCTTGGGCCGACAGGGCTACCTTTCACCCCTCCACTTT. Encoded protein: CASSLGRQGYLSPLHF.

This sequence joins TRBV2 and TRBJ1-1, with TRBD1 matching over 8 bases. Germline CDR1 is SNHLY and CDR2 is FYNNEI. V was clipped by 7 bases and J by 4 bases; unmatched bases: 8. This CDR3 is built from 14 residues. CDR3 sequence: CASTPDRVGTEAFF. DNA for the CDR3: TGTGCCAGCACCCCGGACAGGGTCGGCACTGAAGCTTTCTTT.

The rearrangement uses TRBV27 and TRBJ1-2; 7 nucleotides line up with TRBD1. Germline values: CDR1 MNHEY, CDR2 SMNVEV (reference sequence). With V trimmed by 3 bases and J by 4 bases, 5 bases remained unmatched. This CDR3 comprises 14 residues. The CDR3 coding sequence is TGTGCCAGCAGTTTTAGGGACAGCTCCTATGGCTACACCTTC. Residues: CASSFRDSSYGYTF.

The gene calls are TRBV11-2 and TRBJ2-1; 12 nucleotides match TRBD2. Germline trimming cut 2 bases from V and 8 bases from J; bases unmatched to any gene: 4. Germline CDR1 and CDR2: SGHAT and FQNNGV. The CDR3 extends over 15 amino acids. CDR3 amino acids: CASSLLAGGLDEQFF. CDR3 coding DNA: TGTGCCAGCAGCTTACTAGCGGGGGGGCTGGATGAGCAGTTCTTC. The full variable domain, rest sourced from reference TRBV11-2 and TRBJ2-1, is EAGVAQSPRYKIIEKRQSVAFWCNPISGHATLYWYQQILGQGPKLLIQFQNNGVVDDSQLPKDRFSAERLKGVDSTLKIQPAKLEDSAVYLCASSLLAGGLDEQFFGPGTRLTVL.

The V call is TRBV9, the J call TRBJ2-3; possible D gene TRBD1, 5 bases. CDR1 SGDLS and CDR2 YYNGEE come from the germline V gene. The CDR3 loop spans 16 amino acids. Trimming took 1 base from V and 5 from J, leaving 17 bases between them. The CDR3 nucleotides are TGTGCCAGCAGCGTATCGGTAGGCAGGGCGAAAGATACGCAGTATTTT. Residues: CASSVSVGRAKDTQYF.

The chain's CDR3 is CASSPTRLDSNTEAFF. In DNA, the CDR3 is TGTGCCAGCTCACCCACAAGATTGGACAGCAACACTGAAGCTTTCTTT. This rearrangement joins TRBV18 to TRBJ1-1, with a possible D match to TRBD1 (6 bases). There are 16 residues in the CDR3. From germline, CDR1 is KGHSH and CDR2 LQKENI. Trimming left V 3 bases short and J 2 bases short, with 16 bases between.

The chain recombines TRBV29-1 with TRBJ2-1; no reliable D call. CDR1 is SQVTM, CDR2 ANQGSEA, per germline. The CDR3 is made up of 12 amino acids. V lost 2 bases to trimming and J lost 6 bases, with 8 bases between them. The DNA for the CDR3 is TGCAGCGTTGAATCTCTTGGCAATGAGCAGTTCTTC. This codes for CSVESLGNEQFF.

This sequence joins TRBV6-1 and TRBJ2-7; D unclear. Trimming shortened V by 6 bases and J by 2 bases, and 11 bases separated the two germline ends. Germline V gives CDR1 MNHNS, CDR2 SASEGT. This CDR3 comprises 13 residues. In nucleotides, the CDR3 is TGTGCCAGCAGATCCTTTTACGCCTACGAGCAGTACTTC. Amino acids: CASRSFYAYEQYF.

The chain combines TRBV7-3 with TRBJ2-3; either TRBD1 or TRBD2 may supply D (5 bases each). The CDR3 covers 14 residues. V gave up 3 bases and J gave up 3 bases, with 10 bases separating them. Germline-derived CDR1 and CDR2 are SGHTA and FQGTGA. The CDR3 is CASSFGGRTDTQYF. DNA for the CDR3: TGTGCCAGCAGCTTTGGGGGAAGGACAGATACGCAGTATTTT.

The V gene is TRBV19, the J gene TRBJ1-5; TRBD1 might be the D (5 bases). Germline V gene sequence: CDR1 LNHDA, CDR2 SQIVND (reference sequence). The V gene lost 8 bases and the J gene lost 0 bases, with 17 bases spanning the gap. This CDR3 is built from 16 residues. The CDR3 sequence: CASEAGRGYSNQPQHF. CDR3 sequence (DNA): TGTGCCAGTGAGGCAGGGCGGGGGTATAGCAATCAGCCCCAGCATTTT. The variable domain in full, with the rest retrieved from reference TRBV19 and TRBJ1-5, is DGGITQSPKYLFRKEGQNVTLSCEQNLNHDAMYWYRQDPGQGLRLIYYSQIVNDFQKGDIAEGYSVSREKKESFPLTVTSAQKNPTAFYLCASEAGRGYSNQPQHFGDGTRLSIL.

This clone has only a few counts. This rearrangement joins TRBV7-2 to TRBJ1-2; D not certain. The CDR3 has 12 residues. The V gene's germline CDR1 is SGHTA and CDR2 FQGNSA. With 3 bases removed from V and 5 bases from J, the gap between germline ends came to 7 bases. The CDR3 sequence is CASSFSPYGYTF. The CDR3 DNA sequence: TGTGCCAGCAGCTTCTCGCCATATGGCTACACCTTC.

V gene TRBV4-3 combines with J gene TRBJ2-7; TRBD1 aligns across 8 bases. Trimming cost V 2 bases and J 4 bases; bases outside gene matches: 4. The CDR3 runs 14 residues. CDR1 and CDR2 (germline): LGHNA, YSLEER. The CDR3 DNA reads TGCGCCAGCAGCCAAATTTACAGGGGGTACGAGCAGTACTTC. Its protein is CASSQIYRGYEQYF.

This sequence joins TRBV9 and TRBJ1-1; the D is unclear. The CDR3 has 12 residues. Germline lookup yields CDR1 SGDLS and CDR2 YYNGEE. With 4 bases removed from V and 0 bases from J, the gap between germline ends came to 4 bases. The DNA of the CDR3 is TGTGCCAGCAGCAGAGTGAACACTGAAGCTTTCTTT. Its protein product is CASSRVNTEAFF.

The chain couples TRBV27 to TRBJ1-1, with D unclear. The CDR3 length is 12 residues. CDR1 and CDR2 (germline): MNHEY, SMNVEV (reference sequence). V shed 5 bases and J shed 8 bases, with 12 bases lying between them. The CDR3 loop is CASSLPAGEAFF. The CDR3 DNA sequence: TGTGCCAGCAGTCTCCCGGCCGGGGAAGCTTTCTTT.

This chain joins TRBV28 and TRBJ1-2; D gene ambiguous. The CDR3 covers 14 residues. Per germline, CDR1 MDHEN and CDR2 SYDVKM. Trimming removed 5 bases at V and 6 bases at J, with 16 bases between. This chain's CDR3 is CASSPSTTYNGYTF. Written as DNA, the CDR3 is TGTGCCAGCAGTCCTTCGACTACCTACAATGGCTACACCTTC.

The chain uses TRBV5-1 and TRBJ2-7, with D perhaps matching TRBD1 (6 bases). CDR3 size: 14 residues. V lost 5 bases, J lost 3 bases, and 15 bases lay in between. Germline CDR1 is SGHRS and CDR2 is YFSETQ. The CDR3 here is CASRGQGRFYEQYF. The CDR3 nucleotides are TGCGCCAGCAGAGGGCAGGGGCGCTTCTACGAGCAGTACTTC.

The rearrangement joins TRBV6-1 to TRBJ2-6; TRBD1 is a possible D gene (5 bases). CDR3 length: 17 residues. Trimming took 2 bases from V and 0 from J, leaving 11 bases between them. CDR1 and CDR2 from the germline V gene are MNHNS and SASEGT. The CDR3 sequence: CASSERVRGSGANVLTF. The CDR3 DNA reads as TGTGCCAGCAGTGAAAGGGTTAGGGGCTCTGGGGCCAACGTCCTGACTTTC.

This sequence joins TRBV5-1 and TRBJ1-2, with D maybe TRBD1 (6 bases). The CDR3 covers 15 residues. CDR1 SGHRS and CDR2 YFSETQ come from the germline V gene. V was trimmed by 0 bases and J by 8 bases, leaving 17 bases between them. CDR3 loop: CASSLVAGAHRGYTF. CDR3 sequence (DNA): TGCGCCAGCAGCTTGGTGGCAGGGGCGCATAGGGGCTACACCTTC.

This clone appeared a single time. The J gene is TRBJ2-3, the V gene TRBV30; tentatively, D is TRBD2 (6 bases). There are 15 residues in the CDR3. Trimming shortened V by 4 bases and J by 5 bases, and 19 bases separated the two germline ends. Germline CDR1 reads GTSNPN; CDR2 reads SVGIG (reference sequence). The CDR3 reads CAWTPMAGRVDTQYF. CDR3 coding DNA: TGTGCCTGGACACCTATGGCGGGAAGGGTAGATACGCAGTATTTT.

The chain employs TRBV18 and TRBJ1-1; TRBD1 is a possible D gene (5 bases). V was cut by 2 bases and J by 4 bases, with 14 bases left in between. Germline V lookup: CDR1 KGHSH, CDR2 LQKENI. The CDR3 spans 15 residues. The CDR3 DNA is TGTGCCAGCTCACCAACGTGGCAGGGAGGCACTGAAGCTTTCTTT. This encodes CASSPTWQGGTEAFF.

V usage is TRBV18 and J usage is TRBJ2-5; D gene uncertain. The CDR3 consists of 12 residues. From germline, CDR1 is KGHSH and CDR2 LQKENI. Deletions cut 3 bases from V and 2 bases from J, with 4 bases between. The CDR3 reads CASSPTQETQYF. The CDR3 nucleotides are TGTGCCAGCTCACCGACACAAGAGACCCAGTACTTC.

This rearrangement joins TRBV12-5 to TRBJ2-3, with 12 bases that match TRBD2. The CDR3 has 16 residues. The junction had 4 bases not matched to a gene; V was cut back by 5 bases and J by 1 base. From germline, CDR1 is LGHNT and CDR2 FRNRAP. CDR3 coding DNA: TGTGCTAGTGGTAGGGGACTAGCGGGCGGCACAGATACGCAGTATTTT. This gives the protein CASGRGLAGGTDTQYF.

This clone came up once. The rearrangement joins TRBV27 to TRBJ2-5; tentative D call: TRBD2 (6 bases). CDR1 and CDR2 from the germline V gene are MNHEY and SMNVEV (reference sequence). Trimming cost V 6 bases and J 2 bases, with 13 bases left between them. This CDR3 has 14 residues. The CDR3 loop reads CASSPGRQQETQYF. The CDR3 coding sequence is TGTGCCAGCAGCCCCGGGAGACAGCAAGAGACCCAGTACTTC.

The rearrangement joins TRBV29-1 to TRBJ1-1; the D gene is possibly TRBD1 (6 bases). Trimming removed 8 bases from V and 0 bases from J, with 16 bases in between. From germline, CDR1 is SQVTM and CDR2 ANQGSEA. CDR3 length: 14 residues. In DNA form, the CDR3 reads TGCAGCTACCAACGGGACACCATGAACACTGAAGCTTTCTTT. Protein sequence: CSYQRDTMNTEAFF.

This chain joins TRBV10-3 and TRBJ1-1, with 7 positions matching TRBD1. The germline V gene has CDR1 ENHRY and CDR2 SYGVKD. V shed 6 bases and J 0 bases; nucleotides not matched to a gene: 13. The CDR3 is 17 amino acids. Here the CDR3 DNA reads TGTGCCATCAGGGAATCGACAGGGTTGGCAGTGAACACTGAAGCTTTCTTT. This encodes CAIRESTGLAVNTEAFF.

The chain is built from TRBV5-6 and TRBJ1-1; no reliable D call. V was cut by 0 bases and J by 1 base, with 7 bases left in between. Germline V gives CDR1 SGHDT, CDR2 YYEEEE. The CDR3 runs 14 residues. The CDR3 reads CASSLGRTNTEAFF. The CDR3 DNA is TGTGCCAGCAGCTTGGGCCGTACGAACACTGAAGCTTTCTTT.

The gene calls are TRBV12-5 and TRBJ2-3, with D perhaps TRBD2 (5 bases). CDR3 length: 18 residues. Germline CDR1 reads LGHNT; CDR2 reads FRNRAP. With 0 bases removed from V and 0 bases from J, the gap between germline ends came to 16 bases. CDR3 sequence reads: CASGLVQFGRTSTDTQYF. The CDR3 DNA follows: TGTGCTAGTGGTTTGGTACAATTCGGACGGACTAGCACAGATACGCAGTATTTT.

The chain combines TRBV5-4 with TRBJ1-4; 8 bases match TRBD1. Germline CDR1 is SGHNT and CDR2 is YYREEE (reference sequence). This CDR3 has 15 amino acids. The trim removed 4 bases at V and 6 bases at J, leaving 8 bases unmatched. CDR3 DNA sequence: TGTGCCAGCAGCCTCTGGACAGGGCGGGATGAAAAACTGTTTTTT. Its protein product is CASSLWTGRDEKLFF.

This clone was detected a few times. The genes are TRBV19 and TRBJ2-2; TRBD1 matches at 7 bases. Germline V lookup: CDR1 LNHDA, CDR2 SQIVND (reference sequence). This CDR3 comprises 15 residues. With V trimmed by 1 base and J by 6 bases, 5 bases remained unmatched. The CDR3 bases are TGTGCCAGTAGTATAGCCACAAGGGGGCCCGGGGAGCTGTTTTTT. This gives the protein CASSIATRGPGELFF.

This sequence joins TRBV6-5 and TRBJ1-1; 10 nucleotides align to TRBD1. CDR3 length equals 16 residues. Germline assignment: CDR1 MNHEY and CDR2 SVGAGI. With 0 bases clipped from V and 8 bases from J, the junction kept 9 bases outside the gene matches. The CDR3 region is CASSYSGTGVDIEAFF. The CDR3 DNA sequence: TGTGCCAGCAGTTACTCAGGGACAGGGGTAGATATCGAAGCTTTCTTT.

The V call is TRBV18, the J call TRBJ2-5; D not resolved. Germline CDR1 and CDR2: KGHSH and LQKENI. The CDR3 is 13 amino acids. Trimming took 1 base from V and 2 from J, leaving 5 bases between them. Here the CDR3 reads CASSPQVQETQYF. CDR3 coding DNA: TGTGCCAGCTCACCACAGGTACAAGAGACCCAGTACTTC.